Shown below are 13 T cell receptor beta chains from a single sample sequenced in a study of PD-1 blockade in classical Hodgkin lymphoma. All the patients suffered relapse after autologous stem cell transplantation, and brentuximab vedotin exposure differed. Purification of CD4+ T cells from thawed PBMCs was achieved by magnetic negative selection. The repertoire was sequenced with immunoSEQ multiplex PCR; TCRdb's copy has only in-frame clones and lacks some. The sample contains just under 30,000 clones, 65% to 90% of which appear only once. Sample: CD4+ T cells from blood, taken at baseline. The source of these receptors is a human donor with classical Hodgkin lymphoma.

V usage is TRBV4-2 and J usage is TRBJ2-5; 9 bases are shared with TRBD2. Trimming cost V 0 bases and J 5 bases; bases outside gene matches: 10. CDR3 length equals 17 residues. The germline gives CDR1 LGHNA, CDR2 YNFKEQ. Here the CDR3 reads CASSQDRSAGGRETQYF. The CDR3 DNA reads TGTGCCAGCAGCCAAGACCGTAGTGCGGGAGGGAGGGAGACCCAGTACTTC.

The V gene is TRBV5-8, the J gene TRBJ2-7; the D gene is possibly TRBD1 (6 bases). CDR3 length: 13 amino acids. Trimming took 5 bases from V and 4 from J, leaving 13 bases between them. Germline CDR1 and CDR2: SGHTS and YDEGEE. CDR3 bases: TGTGCCAGCAGTAGGACAGTTAAATACGAGCAGTACTTC. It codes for CASSRTVKYEQYF.

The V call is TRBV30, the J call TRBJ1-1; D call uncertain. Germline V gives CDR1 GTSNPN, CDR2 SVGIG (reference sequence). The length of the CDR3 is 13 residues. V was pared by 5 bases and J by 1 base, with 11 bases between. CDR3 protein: CAWGVSANTEAFF. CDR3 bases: TGTGCCTGGGGGGTCTCTGCGAACACTGAAGCTTTCTTT.

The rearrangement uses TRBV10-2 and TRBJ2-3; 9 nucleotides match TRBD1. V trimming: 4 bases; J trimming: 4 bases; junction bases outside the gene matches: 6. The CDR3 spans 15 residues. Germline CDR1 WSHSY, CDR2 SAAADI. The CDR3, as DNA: TGCGCCAGCAGTGGACAGGGGGGTCCCGCAGATACGCAGTATTTT. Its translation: CASSGQGGPADTQYF.

CDR3: CASALGTGSYEQYF. CDR3 coding DNA: TGCGCCAGTGCCCTAGGGACAGGTTCCTACGAGCAGTACTTC. This chain connects TRBV5-1 to TRBJ2-7, with 8 bases identical to TRBD1. The junction had 8 bases not matched to a gene; V was cut back by 8 bases and J by 1 base. CDR1 is SGHRS and CDR2 is YFSETQ in the germline V gene. The CDR3 is made up of 14 amino acids. Full variable domain (missing parts from reference TRBV5-1 and TRBJ2-7): KAGVTQTPRYLIKTRGQQVTLSCSPISGHRSVSWYQQTPGQGLQFLFEYFSETQRNKGNFPGRFSGRQFSNSRSEMNVSTLELGDSALYLCASALGTGSYEQYFGPGTRLTVT.

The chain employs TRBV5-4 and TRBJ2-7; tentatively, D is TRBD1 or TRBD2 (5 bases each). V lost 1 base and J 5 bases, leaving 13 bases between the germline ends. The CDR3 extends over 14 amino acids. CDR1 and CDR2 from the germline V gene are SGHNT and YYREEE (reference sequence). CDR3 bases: TGTGCCAGCAGCTTGAGGCAGGGAGTGGACGAGCAGTACTTC. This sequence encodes CASSLRQGVDEQYF.

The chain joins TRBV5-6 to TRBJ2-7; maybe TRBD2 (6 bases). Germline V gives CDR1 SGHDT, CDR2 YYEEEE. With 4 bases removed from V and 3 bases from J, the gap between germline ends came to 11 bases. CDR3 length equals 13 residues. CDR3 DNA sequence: TGTGCCAGCAGCCCGGGGGTTAGCTACGAGCAGTACTTC. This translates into CASSPGVSYEQYF.

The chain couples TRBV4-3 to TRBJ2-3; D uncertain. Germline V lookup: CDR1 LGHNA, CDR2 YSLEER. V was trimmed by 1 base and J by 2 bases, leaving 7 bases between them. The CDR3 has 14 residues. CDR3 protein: CASSQGEVTDTQYF. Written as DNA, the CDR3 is TGCGCCAGCAGCCAAGGTGAAGTCACAGATACGCAGTATTTT.

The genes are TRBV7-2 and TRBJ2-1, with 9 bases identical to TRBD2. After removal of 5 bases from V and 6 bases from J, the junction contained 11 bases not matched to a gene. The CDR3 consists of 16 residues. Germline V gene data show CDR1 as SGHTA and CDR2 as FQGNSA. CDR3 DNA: TGTGCCAGCAGCCCTCCCTCAGCGGGAGGTGGCAATGAGCAGTTCTTC. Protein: CASSPPSAGGGNEQFF.

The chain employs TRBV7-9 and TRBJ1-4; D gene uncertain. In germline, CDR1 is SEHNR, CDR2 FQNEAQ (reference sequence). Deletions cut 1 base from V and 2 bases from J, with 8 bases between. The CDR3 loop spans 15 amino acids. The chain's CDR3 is CASSLVAGTNEKLFF. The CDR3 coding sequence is TGTGCCAGCAGCTTAGTGGCGGGTACTAATGAAAAACTGTTTTTT.

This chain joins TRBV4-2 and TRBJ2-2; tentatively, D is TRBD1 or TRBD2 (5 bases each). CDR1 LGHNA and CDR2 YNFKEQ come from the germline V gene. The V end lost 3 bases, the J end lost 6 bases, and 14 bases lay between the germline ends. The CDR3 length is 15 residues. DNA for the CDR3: TGTGCCAGCAGCCACGGGACCGACGGATCCGGGGAGCTGTTTTTT. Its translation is CASSHGTDGSGELFF.

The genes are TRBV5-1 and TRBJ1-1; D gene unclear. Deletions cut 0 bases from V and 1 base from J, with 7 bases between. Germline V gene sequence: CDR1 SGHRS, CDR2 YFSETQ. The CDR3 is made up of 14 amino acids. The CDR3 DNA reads TGCGCCAGCAGCTTGGCCTCCAGGAACACTGAAGCTTTCTTT. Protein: CASSLASRNTEAFF.

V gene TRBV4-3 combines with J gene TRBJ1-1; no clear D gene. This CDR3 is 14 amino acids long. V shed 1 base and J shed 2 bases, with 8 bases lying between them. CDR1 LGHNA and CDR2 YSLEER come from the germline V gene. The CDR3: CASSQAPGNTEAFF. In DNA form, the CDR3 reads TGCGCCAGCAGCCAAGCTCCAGGAAACACTGAAGCTTTCTTT.